This T cell receptor (beta chain) was sequenced during a study of patients and donors after allogeneic stem cell transplantation. TCRdb re-called the RT-PCR reads with MiXCR, one entry per CDR3 protein. The repertoire consists of about 960,000 distinct CDR3 sequences, with roughly 17% occurring once and the leading ten covering around 6%. This CDR3 contains 15 residues. V was shortened by 1 base and J by 8 bases, with 15 bases between the two germline ends. The source of this sequence is a human donor who was either an allogeneic HSCT recipient or a stem cell or donor lymphocyte infusion donor (not recorded which). It is not recorded whose cells these are; they may come from a transplant donor. This chain uses TRBV12-3 or TRBV12-4 with TRBJ2-1, with D perhaps matching TRBD1 or TRBD2 (6 bases each). Sequences were obtained from blood, either unsorted or a sorted T cell fraction (not recorded which). CDR3 loop: CASSLGNARGDEQFF. CDR3 DNA sequence: TGTGCCAGCAGTTTAGGTAATGCGAGGGGGGATGAGCAGTTCTTC.